Below, 9 T cell receptor beta chains from the same sample are listed, as sequenced in a study of T-cell reconstitution after alpha-beta-depleted transplantation in children. TCRbeta library construction was performed incorporating unique molecular identifiers. TCRdb called the PCR reads again in MiXCR, with one record for every CDR3 protein. Of about 610,000 distinct CDR3 sequences in the sample, about a quarter are singletons; the top ten hold 30% to 45%. The material sequenced was PBMCs, taken before TCRalphabeta/CD19-depleted stem cell transplant. The receptors here all came from a boy younger than two with Wiskott-Aldrich syndrome, due to receive a stem cell transplant.

The chain employs TRBV14 and TRBJ2-7, with a tentative D call TRBD1 (5 bases). CDR1 and CDR2 from the germline V gene are SGHDN and FVKESK. V dropped 4 bases and J dropped 3 bases, with 10 bases sitting between them. This CDR3 spans 13 amino acids. The CDR3 DNA is TGTGCCAGCAGCCGCGCAACAGGCTACGAGCAGTACTTC. Its protein product is CASSRATGYEQYF.

This clonotype showed up just a few times. This chain uses TRBV24-1 with TRBJ2-3; 8 bases are shared with TRBD1. The CDR3 is 15 residues long. Germline CDR1 reads KGHDR; CDR2 reads SFDVKD. The ends lost 4 bases at V and 3 bases at J; junction bases unmatched: 5. Here the CDR3 DNA reads TGTGCCACCAGTGACCCCGGGACAGGAACAGATACGCAGTATTTT. Translating gives CATSDPGTGTDTQYF.

V is TRBV28 and J is TRBJ2-5; D remains unclear. The germline V gene has CDR1 MDHEN and CDR2 SYDVKM. CDR3 length: 14 amino acids. Trimming stripped 3 bases from V and 1 base from J, with 9 bases between. CDR3 amino acids: CASSLHISQETQYF. DNA of the CDR3: TGTGCCAGCAGTTTGCACATAAGCCAAGAGACCCAGTACTTC.

The V and J genes are TRBV12-3 or TRBV12-4 and TRBJ2-2, with 11 bases identical to TRBD1. The CDR3 totals 19 residues. V lost 5 bases and J lost 3; bases outside the gene matches: 14. Here the CDR3 DNA reads TGTGCCAGCAGTCTACGCGGACAGGGGGCGGATAGGGACACCGGGGAGCTGTTTTTT. Translating gives CASSLRGQGADRDTGELFF.

The chain uses TRBV18 and TRBJ2-7, with 7 nucleotides matching TRBD1. J lost 6 bases, V lost 1 base, and 6 bases had no gene match. The CDR3 extends over 14 amino acids. CDR1 is KGHSH, CDR2 LQKENI, per germline. For the CDR3, the DNA is TGTGCCAGCTCACCACTCACAGGGGCATCCGAGCAGTACTTC. As protein: CASSPLTGASEQYF.

V usage is TRBV7-2 and J usage is TRBJ2-7; D might be TRBD1 or TRBD2, each matching 5 bases. Germline values: CDR1 SGHTA, CDR2 FQGNSA. V was clipped by 2 bases and J by 3 bases, with 14 bases between them. CDR3 length: 15 amino acids. The CDR3 loop reads CASSLKGTESYEQYF. The CDR3 nucleotides read TGTGCCAGCAGCTTAAAGGGGACGGAGAGCTACGAGCAGTACTTC.

The gene calls are TRBV6-1 and TRBJ2-7, with 9 bases fitting TRBD2. Germline loops: CDR1 MNHNS, CDR2 SASEGT. The CDR3 totals 14 residues. The J segment lost 2 bases and the V segment lost 6 bases, leaving 5 bases of the junction unmatched. The CDR3 nucleotides are TGTGCCAGCAGCCGGACTAGCGTGCCCTACGAGCAGTACTTC. Residues: CASSRTSVPYEQYF.

The chain uses TRBV3-1 and TRBJ2-2; a possible D gene is TRBD2 (6 bases). V was shortened by 0 bases and J by 5 bases, with 16 bases between the two germline ends. Germline V gene data show CDR1 as LGHDT and CDR2 as YNNKEL (reference sequence). CDR3 size: 17 residues. CDR3 amino acids: CASSQDFGGSRTGELFF. CDR3 in DNA: TGTGCCAGCAGCCAAGATTTTGGGGGGAGTCGTACCGGGGAGCTGTTTTTT.

V usage is TRBV24-1 and J usage is TRBJ2-1; 7 nucleotides align to TRBD1. Germline values: CDR1 KGHDR, CDR2 SFDVKD. V shed 4 bases and J 6 bases; nucleotides not matched to a gene: 8. The CDR3 contains 15 residues. This CDR3 reads CATSDPFGQVNEQFF. In DNA form, the CDR3 reads TGTGCCACCAGTGACCCCTTCGGACAGGTCAATGAGCAGTTCTTC.